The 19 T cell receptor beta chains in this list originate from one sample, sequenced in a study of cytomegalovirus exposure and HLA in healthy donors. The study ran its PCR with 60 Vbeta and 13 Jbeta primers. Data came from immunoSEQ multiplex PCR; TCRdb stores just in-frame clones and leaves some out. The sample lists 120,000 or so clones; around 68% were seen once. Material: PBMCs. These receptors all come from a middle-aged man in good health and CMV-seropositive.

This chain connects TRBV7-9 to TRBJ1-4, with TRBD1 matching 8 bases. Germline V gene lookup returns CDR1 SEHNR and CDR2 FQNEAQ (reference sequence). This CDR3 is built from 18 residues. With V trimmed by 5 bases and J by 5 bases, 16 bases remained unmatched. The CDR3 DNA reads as TGTGCCAGCAGCCCGCGGACAGGGAAAGCTGGGTCCAATGAAAAACTGTTTTTT. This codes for CASSPRTGKAGSNEKLFF.

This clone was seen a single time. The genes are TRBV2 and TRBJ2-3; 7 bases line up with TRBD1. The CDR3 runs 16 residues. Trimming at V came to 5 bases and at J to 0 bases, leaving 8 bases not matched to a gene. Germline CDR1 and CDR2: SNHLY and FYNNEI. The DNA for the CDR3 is TGTGCCAGCAGTAGACAGGGCCGCTCTAGCACAGATACGCAGTATTTT. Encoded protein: CASSRQGRSSTDTQYF.

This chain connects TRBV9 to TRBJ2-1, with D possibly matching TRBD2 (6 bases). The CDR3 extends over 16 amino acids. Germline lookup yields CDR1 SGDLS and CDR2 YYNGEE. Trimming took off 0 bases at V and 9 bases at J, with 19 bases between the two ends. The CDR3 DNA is TGTGCCAGCAGCGTAGGTGCAAGCGGAGGGGTGGGTGAGCAGTTCTTC. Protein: CASSVGASGGVGEQFF.

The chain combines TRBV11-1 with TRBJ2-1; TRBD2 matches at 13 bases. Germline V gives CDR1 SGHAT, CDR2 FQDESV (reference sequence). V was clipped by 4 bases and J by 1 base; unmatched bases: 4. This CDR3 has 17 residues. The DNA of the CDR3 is TGTGCCAGCAGCTCTCCGGGACTAGCGGGATCCTACAATGAGCAGTTCTTC. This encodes CASSSPGLAGSYNEQFF.

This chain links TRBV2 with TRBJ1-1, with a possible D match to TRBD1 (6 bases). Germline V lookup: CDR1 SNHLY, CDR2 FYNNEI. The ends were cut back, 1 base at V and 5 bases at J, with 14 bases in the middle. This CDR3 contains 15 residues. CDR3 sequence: CASSEGGGPYTEAFF. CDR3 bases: TGTGCCAGCAGTGAAGGCGGGGGGCCGTATACTGAAGCTTTCTTT.

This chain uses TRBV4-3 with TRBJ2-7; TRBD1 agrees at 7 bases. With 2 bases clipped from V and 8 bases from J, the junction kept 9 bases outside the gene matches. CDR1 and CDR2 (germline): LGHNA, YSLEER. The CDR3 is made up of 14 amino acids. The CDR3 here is CASSQTGQSRQQYF. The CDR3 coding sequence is TGCGCCAGCAGCCAAACGGGACAGTCCCGCCAGCAGTACTTC.

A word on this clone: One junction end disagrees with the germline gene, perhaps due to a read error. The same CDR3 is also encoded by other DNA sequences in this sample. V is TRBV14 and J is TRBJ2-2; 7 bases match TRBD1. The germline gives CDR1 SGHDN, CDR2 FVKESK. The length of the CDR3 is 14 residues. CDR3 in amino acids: CASSQDLLQGKMFF. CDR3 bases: TGCGCCAGCAGCCAAGATTTATTACAGGGGAAGATGTTTTTT.

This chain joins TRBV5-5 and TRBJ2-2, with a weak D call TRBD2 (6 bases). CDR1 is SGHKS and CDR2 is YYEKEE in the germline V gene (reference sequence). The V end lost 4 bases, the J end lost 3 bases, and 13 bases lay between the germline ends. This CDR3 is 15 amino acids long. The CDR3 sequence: CASSLTGSYTGELFF. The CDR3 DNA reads TGTGCCAGCAGCCTGACCGGGAGTTACACCGGGGAGCTGTTTTTT. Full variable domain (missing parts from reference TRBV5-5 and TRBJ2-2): DAGVTQSPTHLIKTRGQQVTLRCSPISGHKSVSWYQQVLGQGPQFIFQYYEKEERGRGNFPDRFSARQFPNYSSELNVNALLLGDSALYLCASSLTGSYTGELFFGEGSRLTVL.

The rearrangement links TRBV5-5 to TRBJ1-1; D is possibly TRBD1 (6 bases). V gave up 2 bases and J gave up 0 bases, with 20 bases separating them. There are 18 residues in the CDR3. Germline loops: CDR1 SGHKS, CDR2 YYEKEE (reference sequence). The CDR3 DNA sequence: TGTGCCAGCAGCTTTCAAGGACAGAAGTCTACTCTGAACACTGAAGCTTTCTTT. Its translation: CASSFQGQKSTLNTEAFF.

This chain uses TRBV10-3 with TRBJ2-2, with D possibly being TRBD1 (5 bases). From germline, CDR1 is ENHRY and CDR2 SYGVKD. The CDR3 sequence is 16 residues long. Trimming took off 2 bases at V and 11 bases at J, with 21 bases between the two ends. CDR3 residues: CAISEPPRSSGSELFF. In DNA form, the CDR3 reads TGTGCCATCAGTGAGCCCCCTCGGAGTTCAGGGTCCGAGCTGTTTTTT.

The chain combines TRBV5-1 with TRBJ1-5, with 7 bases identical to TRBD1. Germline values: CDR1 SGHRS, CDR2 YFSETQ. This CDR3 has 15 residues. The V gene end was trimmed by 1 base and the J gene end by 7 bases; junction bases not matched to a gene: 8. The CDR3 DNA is TGCGCCAGCAGCTTGTCCCGGACAGGTTGGCAGCCCCAGCATTTT. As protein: CASSLSRTGWQPQHF.

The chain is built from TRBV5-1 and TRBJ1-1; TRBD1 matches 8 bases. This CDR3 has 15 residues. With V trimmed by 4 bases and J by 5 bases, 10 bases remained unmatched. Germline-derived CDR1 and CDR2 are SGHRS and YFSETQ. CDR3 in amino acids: CASSLGGDRRTEAFF. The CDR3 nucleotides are TGCGCCAGCAGCCTGGGTGGGGACAGGAGGACTGAAGCTTTCTTT.

The CDR3 region is CASSQSRGLGYEQYF. The DNA of the CDR3 is TGTGCCAGCAGCCAGTCGCGGGGGCTTGGTTACGAGCAGTACTTC. J is TRBJ2-7 and V is TRBV4-2, with a tentative D call TRBD2 (7 bases). Germline V lookup: CDR1 LGHNA, CDR2 YNFKEQ. The CDR3 extends over 15 amino acids. Deletions cut 3 bases from V and 4 bases from J, with 16 bases between.

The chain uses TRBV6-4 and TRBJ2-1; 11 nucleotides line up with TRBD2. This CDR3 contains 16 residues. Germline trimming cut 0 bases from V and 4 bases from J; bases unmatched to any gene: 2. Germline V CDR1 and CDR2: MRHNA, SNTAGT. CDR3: CASSDSASGGYNEQFF. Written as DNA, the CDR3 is TGTGCCAGCAGTGACTCTGCTAGCGGGGGGTACAATGAGCAGTTCTTC.

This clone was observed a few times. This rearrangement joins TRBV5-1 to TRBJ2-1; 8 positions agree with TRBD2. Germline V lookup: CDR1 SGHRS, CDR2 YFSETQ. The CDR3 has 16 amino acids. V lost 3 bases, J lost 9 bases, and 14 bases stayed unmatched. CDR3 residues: CASSSQASGLGGEQFF. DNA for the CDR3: TGCGCCAGCAGCTCCCAGGCTAGCGGGCTCGGGGGTGAGCAGTTCTTC.

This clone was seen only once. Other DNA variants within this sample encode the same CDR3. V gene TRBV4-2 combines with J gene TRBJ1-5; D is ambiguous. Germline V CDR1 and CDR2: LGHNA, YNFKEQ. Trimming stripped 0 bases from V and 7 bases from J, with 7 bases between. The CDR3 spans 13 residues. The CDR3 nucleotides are TGTGCCAGCAGCCAAGAGGAGGGACAGCCCCAGCATTTT. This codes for CASSQEEGQPQHF.

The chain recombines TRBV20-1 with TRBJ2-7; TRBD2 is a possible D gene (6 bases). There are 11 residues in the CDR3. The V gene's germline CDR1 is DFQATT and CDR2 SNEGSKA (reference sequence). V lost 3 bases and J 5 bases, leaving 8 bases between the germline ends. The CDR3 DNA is TGCAGTGCTAGTTGGGGGGACGAGCAGTACTTC. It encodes CSASWGDEQYF.

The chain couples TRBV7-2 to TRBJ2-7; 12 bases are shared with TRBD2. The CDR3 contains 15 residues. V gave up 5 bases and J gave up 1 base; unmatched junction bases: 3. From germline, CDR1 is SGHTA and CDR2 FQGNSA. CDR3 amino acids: CASSEGLAGSYEQYF. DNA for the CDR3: TGTGCCAGCAGCGAGGGACTAGCGGGTTCCTACGAGCAGTACTTC. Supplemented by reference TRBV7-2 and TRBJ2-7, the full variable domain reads GAGVSQSPSNKVTEKGKDVELRCDPISGHTALYWYRQSLGQGLEFLIYFQGNSAPDKSGLPSDRFSAERTGGSVSTLTIQRTQQEDSAVYLCASSEGLAGSYEQYFGPGTRLTVT.

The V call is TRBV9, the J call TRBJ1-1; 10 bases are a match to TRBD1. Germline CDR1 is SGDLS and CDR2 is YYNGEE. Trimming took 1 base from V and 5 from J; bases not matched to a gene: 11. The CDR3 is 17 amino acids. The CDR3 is CASSVRPGTGVGTEAFF. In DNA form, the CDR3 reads TGTGCCAGCAGCGTACGTCCCGGGACAGGGGTGGGGACTGAAGCTTTCTTT.